These 18 T cell receptor beta chains originate from one sample sequenced in a study of cytomegalovirus exposure and HLA in healthy donors. The primer mix had 60 Vbeta and 13 Jbeta primers. Only in-frame clones appear in the TCRdb table, and some are missing; sequencing was by immunoSEQ multiplex PCR. The sample totals around 52,000 clones. The material sequenced was PBMCs. These receptors all come from a woman between 50 and 59 years old in good health and CMV-seropositive.

V and J are TRBV2 and TRBJ2-1; 10 bases are shared with TRBD2. The CDR3 runs to 17 residues. CDR1 is SNHLY and CDR2 is FYNNEI in the germline V gene. Germline trimming cut 4 bases from V and 2 bases from J; bases unmatched to any gene: 8. CDR3 in DNA: TGTGCCAGCAGTGGAGCTTCTAGCGGGGGACCCTACAATGAGCAGTTCTTC. Protein product: CASSGASSGGPYNEQFF.

This chain connects TRBV30 to TRBJ2-5; 11 positions match TRBD2. V trimming: 3 bases; J trimming: 5 bases; junction bases outside the gene matches: 20. Germline CDR1 GTSNPN, CDR2 SVGIG (reference sequence). This CDR3 is 19 amino acids long. The CDR3 here is CAWRGGRTHGTSGSETQYF. CDR3 nucleotide sequence: TGTGCCTGGAGAGGGGGGCGCACCCACGGGACTAGCGGTTCGGAGACCCAGTACTTC. The variable domain in full, completed from reference TRBV30 and TRBJ2-5, reads SQTIHQWPATLVQPVGSPLSLECTVEGTSNPNLYWYRQAAGRGLQLLFYSVGIGQISSEVPQNLSASRPQDRQFILSSKKLLLSDSGFYLCAWRGGRTHGTSGSETQYFGPGTRLLVL.

The rearrangement uses TRBV28 and TRBJ1-2, with TRBD1 matching over 8 bases. V was pared by 3 bases and J by 7 bases, with 7 bases of the junction left unmatched. Germline V CDR1 and CDR2: MDHEN, SYDVKM. The CDR3 totals 14 residues. The CDR3 spells CASSFGRGRFGYTF. CDR3 DNA sequence: TGTGCCAGCAGTTTTGGCAGGGGGCGCTTTGGCTACACCTTC.

The chain couples TRBV19 to TRBJ1-2, with TRBD1 identical over 8 bases. The J segment lost 4 bases and the V segment lost 5 bases, leaving 9 bases of the junction unmatched. This CDR3 is built from 15 residues. Germline V lookup: CDR1 LNHDA, CDR2 SQIVND (reference sequence). The CDR3 DNA is TGTGCCAGTAGTCCCCTGACAGGGGAAGGCTATGGCTACACCTTC. Protein product: CASSPLTGEGYGYTF.

In the case of this clone: Other DNA variants within this sample encode the same CDR3. The chain joins TRBV15 to TRBJ2-1, with TRBD1 matching over 9 bases. V lost 3 bases, J lost 2 bases, and 2 bases stayed unmatched. The germline V gene encodes CDR1 LNHNV and CDR2 YYDKDF (reference sequence). This CDR3 has 15 residues. The CDR3 loop reads CATSSRDRAYNEQFF. In nucleotides, the CDR3 is TGTGCCACCAGCAGCCGGGACAGGGCCTACAATGAGCAGTTCTTC.

The chain carries TRBV7-2 and TRBJ2-3; D might be TRBD2 (6 bases). Germline V gene sequence: CDR1 SGHTA, CDR2 FQGNSA. V gave up 5 bases and J gave up 2 bases, with 14 bases separating them. The CDR3 totals 15 residues. CDR3 sequence reads: CASSPGLPNTDTQYF. The CDR3 DNA is TGTGCCAGCAGCCCGGGACTTCCGAACACAGATACGCAGTATTTT.

The V call is TRBV9, the J call TRBJ1-2, with 9 bases lining up with TRBD1. The CDR3 is made up of 13 amino acids. Germline V lookup: CDR1 SGDLS, CDR2 YYNGEE. V was clipped by 3 bases and J by 4 bases; unmatched bases: 1. The CDR3 spells CASSGQGGYGYTF. DNA of the CDR3: TGTGCCAGCAGCGGACAGGGGGGCTATGGCTACACCTTC.

A note on this clone: It is unclear where the CDR3 begins or ends on the DNA, so no DNA is shown, and the CDR3 is as TCRdb lists it. This chain connects TRBV6-6 to TRBJ2-3; TRBD2 is the table's D call and was not checked against the DNA. CDR1 is MNHNY and CDR2 is SVGAGI in the germline V gene (reference sequence). Including both end residues, the CDR3 is 15 amino acids long. CDR3 residues: CASSSSGGSTDTQYF.

The J gene is TRBJ1-5, the V gene TRBV2, with D hard to call. Germline-derived CDR1 and CDR2 are SNHLY and FYNNEI. The CDR3 length is 14 residues. Trimming pared 8 bases from V and 4 bases from J, leaving 15 bases between. The CDR3 loop reads CASAAEGGNQPQHF. The CDR3 coding sequence is TGTGCCAGCGCAGCGGAGGGAGGGAATCAGCCCCAGCATTTT.

The chain employs TRBV2 and TRBJ2-5; D is possibly TRBD1 (5 bases). V lost 7 bases, J lost 3 bases, and 12 bases lay in between. Germline values: CDR1 SNHLY, CDR2 FYNNEI. This CDR3 contains 13 residues. The CDR3 coding sequence is TGTGCCAGCAATTCAGGGATGGAAGAGACCCAGTACTTC. As protein: CASNSGMEETQYF. Together with reference TRBV2 and TRBJ2-5, the CDR3 gives the full variable domain: EPEVTQTPSHQVTQMGQEVILRCVPISNHLYFYWYRQILGQKVEFLVSFYNNEISEKSEIFDDQFSVERPDGSNFTLKIRSTKLEDSAMYFCASNSGMEETQYFGPGTRLLVL.

This chain uses TRBV28 with TRBJ1-5; a possible D gene is TRBD1 (6 bases). This CDR3 has 15 amino acids. V was clipped by 5 bases and J by 3 bases, with 14 bases between them. Germline V CDR1 and CDR2: MDHEN, SYDVKM. CDR3: CASSPRGHLNQPQHF. CDR3 DNA sequence: TGTGCCAGCAGTCCCCGGGGACACCTCAATCAGCCCCAGCATTTT.

The chain uses TRBV7-9 and TRBJ2-4; TRBD1 is a possible D gene (8 bases). Germline V gene sequence: CDR1 SEHNR, CDR2 FQNEAQ (reference sequence). Trimming took 5 bases from V and 6 from J, leaving 14 bases between them. The length of the CDR3 is 14 residues. The CDR3 DNA is TGTGCCAGCAGCCAGGGGGCGGGGGTAAACATTCAGTACTTC. This encodes CASSQGAGVNIQYF.

The rearrangement joins TRBV2 to TRBJ1-2, with 8 bases that match TRBD1. The CDR3 contains 16 residues. Unmatched junction bases numbered 11, after V lost 6 bases and J lost 2 bases. The germline V gene encodes CDR1 SNHLY and CDR2 FYNNEI. As DNA, the CDR3 is TGTGCCAGCAGAGATACAGGGGGGAGTTTAAACTATGGCTACACCTTC. Amino acids: CASRDTGGSLNYGYTF. The full variable domain, in which reference TRBV2 and TRBJ1-2 provide the parts outside the CDR3, is EPEVTQTPSHQVTQMGQEVILRCVPISNHLYFYWYRQILGQKVEFLVSFYNNEISEKSEIFDDQFSVERPDGSNFTLKIRSTKLEDSAMYFCASRDTGGSLNYGYTFGSGTRLTVV.

J is TRBJ2-1 and V is TRBV4-2; D may be TRBD1 (7 bases). Germline V CDR1 and CDR2: LGHNA, YNFKEQ. Trimming removed 1 base at V and 5 bases at J, with 24 bases between. The CDR3 covers 19 residues. In DNA form, the CDR3 reads TGTGCCAGCAGCCAAGTCGGGCAGGGGGGAGACTCCTTCGACAATGAGCAGTTCTTC. Translating it yields CASSQVGQGGDSFDNEQFF.

V is TRBV6-1 and J is TRBJ1-1; unclear D gene. Trimming took off 3 bases at V and 4 bases at J, with 9 bases between the two ends. The CDR3 has 13 amino acids. Germline V CDR1 and CDR2: MNHNS, SASEGT. In DNA, the CDR3 is TGTGCCAGCAGTGAGCCGGGAATCACTGAAGCTTTCTTT. It yields the protein CASSEPGITEAFF.

The chain recombines TRBV7-2 with TRBJ2-1, with TRBD2 matching over 12 bases. In germline, CDR1 is SGHTA, CDR2 FQGNSA. This CDR3 has 18 residues. The V and J ends lost 5 bases and 2 bases, in that order; junction bases with no gene match: 10. The CDR3 DNA reads TGTGCCAGCAGCCAGGCACTAGCGGGGGGTGTAGCCTACAATGAGCAGTTCTTC. Translated: CASSQALAGGVAYNEQFF.

The chain uses TRBV15 and TRBJ1-3; D might be TRBD1 (5 bases). V lost 0 bases and J lost 3, with 15 bases in between. The length of the CDR3 is 17 residues. Germline CDR1 is LNHNV and CDR2 is YYDKDF (reference sequence). CDR3 DNA: TGTGCCACCAGCAGAGATCGACAGCTCTCTGGTGGAAACACCATATATTTT. Translation: CATSRDRQLSGGNTIYF.

Comments on this clone: One end of the junction varies from germline; a read error may be responsible. The gene calls are TRBV5-1 and TRBJ2-3; the D gene is possibly TRBD2 (6 bases). CDR1 and CDR2 (germline): SGHRS, YFSETQ. This CDR3 contains 16 residues. The CDR3 DNA reads TGCGCCAGCACCTTGGGATCCGGGGGAATTACAGATACGCAGTATTTT. It encodes CASTLGSGGITDTQYF.